A single sample is the source of the 9 T cell receptor beta chains below, sequenced in a study of glioma-infiltrating T cells. The iRepertoire nested amplicon-rescue multiplex PCR amplified TCR alpha and beta CDR3s from RNA. TCRdb re-called the multiplex PCR reads with MiXCR, one entry per CDR3 protein. The data show 300,000 to 450,000 distinct CDR3 sequences, about 40% seen once. The sequenced sample consisted of glioma tissue, nonneoplastic brain tissue, or PBMCs (not recorded which). The receptors were gathered from a human donor with low-grade glioma or glioblastoma, undergoing nonglioma brain surgery, or in good health (not recorded which).

The chain joins TRBV20-1 to TRBJ2-1; TRBD2 aligns across 15 bases. CDR3 length: 15 amino acids. The trim removed 0 bases at V and 15 bases at J, leaving 9 bases unmatched. The V gene's germline CDR1 is DFQATT and CDR2 SNEGSKA (reference sequence). The CDR3 spells CSARDGTSGGSRAFF. Here the CDR3 DNA reads TGCAGTGCTAGAGACGGGACTAGCGGGGGGTCACGGGCGTTCTTC.

This clonotype was observed a few times. The chain carries TRBV7-6 and TRBJ2-1; 13 nucleotides align to TRBD2. Germline-derived CDR1 and CDR2 are SGHVS and FNYEAQ. The V segment lost 6 bases and the J segment 6 bases; nucleotides outside the gene matches: 11. This CDR3 contains 17 residues. The DNA for the CDR3 is TGTGCCAGCAGAGGACTAGCGGGAGCCCAAATTGGCAATGAGCAGTTCTTC. Its protein product is CASRGLAGAQIGNEQFF.

In the case of this clonotype: This could be a read error, since a much larger clone is one nucleotide away. This chain uses TRBV6-5 with TRBJ2-7; 9 positions match TRBD2. Losses at the gene ends were 6 bases for V and 6 bases for J; bases not matched to a gene: 12. The CDR3 totals 15 residues. CDR1 MNHEY and CDR2 SVGAGI come from the germline V gene. CDR3 residues: CASRPLAGGPLEQYF. For the CDR3, the DNA is TGTGCCAGCAGGCCCCTCGCGGGAGGGCCTCTCGAGCAGTACTTC.

This clonotype was observed many times. V is TRBV6-2 or TRBV6-3 and J is TRBJ2-1; 9 bases line up with TRBD1. The CDR3 has 20 residues. With 0 bases clipped from V and 4 bases from J, the junction kept 16 bases outside the gene matches. Germline-derived CDR1 and CDR2 are MNHEY and SVGEGT. CDR3 sequence reads: CASSYSGDRVLPSGYNEQFF. The CDR3 coding sequence is TGTGCCAGCAGTTACTCGGGGGACAGGGTTCTGCCTAGCGGTTACAATGAGCAGTTCTTC.

This clonotype has at least ten counts. The chain carries TRBV6-2 or TRBV6-3 and TRBJ2-1; D is uncertain. In germline, CDR1 is MNHEY, CDR2 SVGEGT. The CDR3 extends over 13 amino acids. With 3 bases removed from V and 8 bases from J, the gap between germline ends came to 11 bases. The CDR3 sequence is CASSYLQSHEQFF. Here the CDR3 DNA reads TGTGCCAGCAGTTATCTTCAGAGCCATGAGCAGTTCTTC.

CDR3 protein: CSVRLAGLNEQYF. CDR3 in DNA: TGCAGCGTGAGACTAGCGGGACTAAACGAGCAGTACTTC. The gene calls are TRBV29-1 and TRBJ2-7; 11 bases agree with TRBD2. Germline loops: CDR1 SQVTM, CDR2 ANQGSEA. The CDR3 loop spans 13 amino acids. V trimming: 6 bases; J trimming: 5 bases; junction bases outside the gene matches: 6.

The chain has TRBV6-5 and TRBJ2-7; TRBD2 matches 8 bases. Germline loops: CDR1 MNHEY, CDR2 SVGAGI. V trimming: 5 bases; J trimming: 4 bases; junction bases outside the gene matches: 10. The CDR3 loop spans 15 amino acids. The CDR3 nucleotides read TGTGCCAGCAGTGAACCGGGACTAGAGGTTTACGAGCAGTACTTC. Encoded protein: CASSEPGLEVYEQYF.

This clonotype has a handful of counts. The chain employs TRBV7-2 and TRBJ2-4; D is perhaps TRBD1 (6 bases). The CDR3 is made up of 14 amino acids. Trimming shortened V by 4 bases and J by 8 bases, and 15 bases separated the two germline ends. The germline V gene has CDR1 SGHTA and CDR2 FQGNSA. CDR3 DNA sequence: TGTGCCAGCAGCTCGGGACAAGTCAGACACATTCAGTACTTC. This gives the protein CASSSGQVRHIQYF.

In this sample, this clonotype turned up a few times. The chain links TRBV4-1 to TRBJ2-5; 9 positions match TRBD1. V trimming: 0 bases; J trimming: 5 bases; junction bases outside the gene matches: 7. This CDR3 region has 16 residues. CDR1 and CDR2 (germline): MGHRA, YSYEKL. The CDR3 DNA reads TGCGCCAGCAGCCAAGATCAAGGGACAGGGATGGAGACCCAGTACTTC. This gives the protein CASSQDQGTGMETQYF.